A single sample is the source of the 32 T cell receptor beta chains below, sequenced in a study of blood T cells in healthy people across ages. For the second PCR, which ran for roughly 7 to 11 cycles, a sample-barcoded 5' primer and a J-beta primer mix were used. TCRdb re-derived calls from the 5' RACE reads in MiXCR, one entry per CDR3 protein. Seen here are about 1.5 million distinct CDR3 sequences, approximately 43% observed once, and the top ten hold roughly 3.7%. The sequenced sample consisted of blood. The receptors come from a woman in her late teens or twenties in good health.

The CDR3 DNA is TGCAGCGCCCAGACTAGGGGTATTTACGAGCAGTACTTC. Its protein product is CSAQTRGIYEQYF. The J gene is TRBJ2-5, the V gene TRBV29-1, with TRBD2 as a possible D gene (6 bases). The DNA end lines up better with TRBJ2-7; the J call may be wrong. Germline V gives CDR1 SQVTM, CDR2 ANQGSEA. The CDR3 runs 13 residues.

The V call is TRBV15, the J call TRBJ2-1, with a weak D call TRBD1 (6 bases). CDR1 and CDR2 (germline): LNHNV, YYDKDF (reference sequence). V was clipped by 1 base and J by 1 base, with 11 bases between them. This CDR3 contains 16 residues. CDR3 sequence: CATSRVRGSSYNEQFF. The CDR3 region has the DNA TGTGCCACCAGCAGAGTGAGGGGGTCGTCCTACAATGAGCAGTTCTTC. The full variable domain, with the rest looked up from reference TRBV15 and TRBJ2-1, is DAMVIQNPRYQVTQFGKPVTLSCSQTLNHNVMYWYQQKSSQAPKLLFHYYDKDFNNEADTPDNFQSRRPNTSFCFLDIRSPGLGDTAMYLCATSRVRGSSYNEQFFGPGTRLTVL.

In nucleotides, the CDR3 is TGTGCCTGGAGTCGTATCAACTCCTATGGCTACACCTTC. Amino acid sequence: CAWSRINSYGYTF. The rearrangement joins TRBV30 to TRBJ1-2; D remains ambiguous. This CDR3 contains 13 residues. Germline values: CDR1 GTSNPN, CDR2 SVGIG (reference sequence). The ends were cut back, 2 bases at V and 4 bases at J, with 11 bases in the middle.

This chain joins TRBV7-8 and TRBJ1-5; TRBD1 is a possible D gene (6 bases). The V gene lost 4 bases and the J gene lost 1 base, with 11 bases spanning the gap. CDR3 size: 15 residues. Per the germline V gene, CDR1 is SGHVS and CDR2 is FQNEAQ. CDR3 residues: CASSYNRVSNQPQHF. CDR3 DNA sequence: TGTGCCAGCAGCTACAACAGGGTCAGCAATCAGCCCCAGCATTTT. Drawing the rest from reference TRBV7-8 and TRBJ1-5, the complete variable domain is GAGVSQSPRYKVAKRGQDVALRCDPISGHVSLFWYQQALGQGPEFLTYFQNEAQLDKSGLPSDRFFAERPEGSVSTLKIQRTQQEDSAVYLCASSYNRVSNQPQHFGDGTRLSIL.

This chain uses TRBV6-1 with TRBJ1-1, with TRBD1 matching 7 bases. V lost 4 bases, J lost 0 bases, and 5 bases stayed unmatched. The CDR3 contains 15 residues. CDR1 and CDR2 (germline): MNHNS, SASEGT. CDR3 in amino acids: CASSGLGTVNTEAFF. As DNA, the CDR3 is TGTGCCAGCAGTGGTCTAGGGACAGTGAACACTGAAGCTTTCTTT.

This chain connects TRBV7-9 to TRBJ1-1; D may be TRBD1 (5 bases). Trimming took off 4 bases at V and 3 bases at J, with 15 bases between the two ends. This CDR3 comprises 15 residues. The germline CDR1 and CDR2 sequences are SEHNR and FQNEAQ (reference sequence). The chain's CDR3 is CASSSRQSGDTEAFF. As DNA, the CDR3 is TGTGCCAGCAGCTCGAGACAGTCTGGGGACACTGAAGCTTTCTTT. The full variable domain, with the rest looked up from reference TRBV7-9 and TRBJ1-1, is DTGVSQNPRHKITKRGQNVTFRCDPISEHNRLYWYRQTLGQGPEFLTYFQNEAQLEKSRLLSDRFSAERPKGSFSTLEIQRTEQGDSAMYLCASSSRQSGDTEAFFGQGTRLTVV.

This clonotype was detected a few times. CDR3 coding DNA: TGTGCCAGCAGCTTAATCCAGGTCAATCAGCCCCAGCATTTT. Its protein product is CASSLIQVNQPQHF. The chain uses TRBV7-9 and TRBJ1-5; D call uncertain. The CDR3 totals 14 residues. Between the trimmed V and J ends, which lost 2 bases and 3 bases, there was a span of 8 bases. Germline V gene lookup returns CDR1 SEHNR and CDR2 FQNEAQ (reference sequence).

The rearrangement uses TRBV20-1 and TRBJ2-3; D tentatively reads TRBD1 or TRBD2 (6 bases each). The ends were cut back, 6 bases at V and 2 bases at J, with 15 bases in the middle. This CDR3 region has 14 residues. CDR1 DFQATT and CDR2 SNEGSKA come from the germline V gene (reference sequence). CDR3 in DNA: TGCAGTGCCGTCTGGGGGCGGGACACAGATACGCAGTATTTT. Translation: CSAVWGRDTDTQYF.

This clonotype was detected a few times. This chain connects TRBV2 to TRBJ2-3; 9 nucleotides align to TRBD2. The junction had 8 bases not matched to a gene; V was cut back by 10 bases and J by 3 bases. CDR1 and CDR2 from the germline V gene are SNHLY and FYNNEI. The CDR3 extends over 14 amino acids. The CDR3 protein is CAIGGGLATDTQYF. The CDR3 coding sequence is TGTGCCATAGGAGGGGGACTAGCTACAGATACGCAGTATTTT.

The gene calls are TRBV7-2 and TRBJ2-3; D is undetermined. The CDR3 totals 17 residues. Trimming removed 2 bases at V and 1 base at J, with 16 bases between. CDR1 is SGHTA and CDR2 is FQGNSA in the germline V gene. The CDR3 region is CASSLSQARVGTDTQYF. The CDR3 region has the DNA TGTGCCAGCAGCTTATCCCAGGCAAGGGTCGGCACAGATACGCAGTATTTT. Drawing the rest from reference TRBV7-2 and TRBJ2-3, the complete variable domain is GAGVSQSPSNKVTEKGKDVELRCDPISGHTALYWYRQSLGQGLEFLIYFQGNSAPDKSGLPSDRFSAERTGGSVSTLTIQRTQQEDSAVYLCASSLSQARVGTDTQYFGPGTRLTVL.

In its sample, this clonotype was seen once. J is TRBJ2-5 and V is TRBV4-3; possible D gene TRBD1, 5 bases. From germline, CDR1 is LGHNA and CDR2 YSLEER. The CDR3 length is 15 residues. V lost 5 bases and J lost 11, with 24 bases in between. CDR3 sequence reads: CASSTTVASYNEQYF. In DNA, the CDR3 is TGCGCCAGCAGCACGACAGTAGCCTCCTACAATGAGCAGTACTTC.

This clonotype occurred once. CDR3 residues: CSVDGQGAPDTQYF. DNA of the CDR3: TGCAGCGTAGACGGACAGGGGGCACCAGATACGCAGTATTTT. V gene TRBV29-1 combines with J gene TRBJ2-3; 11 positions match TRBD1. The V gene's germline CDR1 is SQVTM and CDR2 ANQGSEA. V gave up 6 bases and J gave up 4 bases; unmatched junction bases: 6. CDR3 length: 14 amino acids.

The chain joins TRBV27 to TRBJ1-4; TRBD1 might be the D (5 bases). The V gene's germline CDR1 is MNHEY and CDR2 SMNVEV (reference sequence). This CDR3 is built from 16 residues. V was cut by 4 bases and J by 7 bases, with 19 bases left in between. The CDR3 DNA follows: TGTGCCAGCAGTTCTACAGGCAAAGCGGCAACTGAAAAACTGTTTTTT. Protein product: CASSSTGKAATEKLFF.

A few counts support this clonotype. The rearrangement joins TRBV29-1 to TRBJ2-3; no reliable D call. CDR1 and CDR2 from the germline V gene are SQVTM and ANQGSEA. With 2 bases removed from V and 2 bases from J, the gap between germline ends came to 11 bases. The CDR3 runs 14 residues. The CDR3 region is CSVETGDYTDTQYF. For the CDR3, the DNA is TGCAGCGTTGAAACCGGAGATTACACAGATACGCAGTATTTT.

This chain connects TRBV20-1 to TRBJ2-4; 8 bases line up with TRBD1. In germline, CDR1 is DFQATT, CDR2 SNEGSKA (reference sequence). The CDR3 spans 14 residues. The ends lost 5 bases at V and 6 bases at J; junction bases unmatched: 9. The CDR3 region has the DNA TGCAGTGCTGCCCTGGACAGGGTAGGAAACATTCAGTACTTC. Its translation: CSAALDRVGNIQYF.

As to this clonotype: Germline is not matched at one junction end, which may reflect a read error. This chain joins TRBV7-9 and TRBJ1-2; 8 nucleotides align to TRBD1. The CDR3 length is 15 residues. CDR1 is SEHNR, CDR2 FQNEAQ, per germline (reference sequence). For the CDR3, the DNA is TGTGCCGGCAGCGACAGGGGCGCGAGTAACTATGGCTACACCTTC. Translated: CAGSDRGASNYGYTF.

The CDR3 loop reads CASSSGLRIDTQYF. DNA for the CDR3: TGTGCCAGCAGCTCAGGACTCAGAATAGATACGCAGTATTTT. The gene calls are TRBV5-5 and TRBJ2-3; a weak D match, TRBD2 (5 bases). The CDR3 has 14 residues. Trimming removed 3 bases from V and 5 bases from J, with 13 bases in between. The germline V gene has CDR1 SGHKS and CDR2 YYEKEE (reference sequence). Complete variable domain (other parts from reference TRBV5-5 and TRBJ2-3): DAGVTQSPTHLIKTRGQQVTLRCSPISGHKSVSWYQQVLGQGPQFIFQYYEKEERGRGNFPDRFSARQFPNYSSELNVNALLLGDSALYLCASSSGLRIDTQYFGPGTRLTVL.

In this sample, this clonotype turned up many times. The CDR3 DNA follows: TGTGCCAGCAGTTTAGTCTCCGAGCAGTACTTC. This gives the protein CASSLVSEQYF. The chain recombines TRBV12-3 or TRBV12-4 with TRBJ2-7; no clear D gene. This CDR3 is built from 11 residues. V shed 1 base and J shed 6 bases, with 4 bases lying between them.

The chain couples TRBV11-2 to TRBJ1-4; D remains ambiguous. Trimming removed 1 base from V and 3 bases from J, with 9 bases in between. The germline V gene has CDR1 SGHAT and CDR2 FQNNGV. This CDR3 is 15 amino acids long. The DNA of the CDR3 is TGTGCCAGCAGCTTAGTTCTCTCGCCTAATGAAAAACTGTTTTTT. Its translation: CASSLVLSPNEKLFF.

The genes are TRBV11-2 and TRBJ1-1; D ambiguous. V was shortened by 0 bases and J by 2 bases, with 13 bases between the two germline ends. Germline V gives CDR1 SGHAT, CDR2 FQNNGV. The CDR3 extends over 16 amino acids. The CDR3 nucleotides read TGTGCCAGCAGCTTAGATTGGCCAGCCTCTAACACTGAAGCTTTCTTT. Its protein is CASSLDWPASNTEAFF.

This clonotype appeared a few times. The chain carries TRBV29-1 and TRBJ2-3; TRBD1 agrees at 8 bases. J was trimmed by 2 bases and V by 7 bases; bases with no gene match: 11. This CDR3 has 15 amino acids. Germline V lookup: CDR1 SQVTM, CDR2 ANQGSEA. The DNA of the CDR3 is TGCAGCGGTTCCCGACAGGGGATCATCACAGATACGCAGTATTTT. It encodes CSGSRQGIITDTQYF.

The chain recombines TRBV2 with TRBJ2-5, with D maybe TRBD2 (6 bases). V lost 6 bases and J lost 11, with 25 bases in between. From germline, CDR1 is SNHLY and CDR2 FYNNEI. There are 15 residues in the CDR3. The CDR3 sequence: CASRAQREWPHRQYF. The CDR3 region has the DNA TGTGCCAGCAGGGCCCAACGGGAGTGGCCTCATAGGCAGTACTTC.

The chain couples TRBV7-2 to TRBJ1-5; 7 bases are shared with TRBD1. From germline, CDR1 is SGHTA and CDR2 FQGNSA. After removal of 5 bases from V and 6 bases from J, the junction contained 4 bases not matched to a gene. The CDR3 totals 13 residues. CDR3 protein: CASSRGQAQPQHF. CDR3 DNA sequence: TGTGCCAGCAGCCGTGGACAGGCTCAGCCCCAGCATTTT.

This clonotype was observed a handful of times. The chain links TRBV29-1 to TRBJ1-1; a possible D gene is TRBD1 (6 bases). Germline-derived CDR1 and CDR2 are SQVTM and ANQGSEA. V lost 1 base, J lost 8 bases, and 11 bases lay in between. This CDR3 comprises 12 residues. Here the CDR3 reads CSVEGRTVEAFF. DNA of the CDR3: TGCAGCGTTGAAGGCCGGACAGTAGAAGCTTTCTTT. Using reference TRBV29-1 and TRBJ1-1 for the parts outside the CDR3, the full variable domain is SAVISQKPSRDICQRGTSLTIQCQVDSQVTMMFWYRQQPGQSLTLIATANQGSEATYESGFVIDKFPISRPNLTFSTLTVSNMSPEDSSIYLCSVEGRTVEAFFGQGTRLTVV.

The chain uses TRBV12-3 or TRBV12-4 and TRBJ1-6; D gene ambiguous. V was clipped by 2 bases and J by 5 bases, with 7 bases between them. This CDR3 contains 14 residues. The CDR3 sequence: CASSLQHNNSPLHF. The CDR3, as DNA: TGTGCCAGCAGTTTACAGCACAATAATTCACCCCTCCACTTT.

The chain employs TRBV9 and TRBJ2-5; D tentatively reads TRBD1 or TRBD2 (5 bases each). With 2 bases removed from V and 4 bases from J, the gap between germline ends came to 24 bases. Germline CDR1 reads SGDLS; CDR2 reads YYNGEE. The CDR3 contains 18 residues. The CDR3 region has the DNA TGTGCCAGCAGCGTGACCCCCTTATCTAGGGAGAGGGGAGAGACCCAGTACTTC. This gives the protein CASSVTPLSRERGETQYF.

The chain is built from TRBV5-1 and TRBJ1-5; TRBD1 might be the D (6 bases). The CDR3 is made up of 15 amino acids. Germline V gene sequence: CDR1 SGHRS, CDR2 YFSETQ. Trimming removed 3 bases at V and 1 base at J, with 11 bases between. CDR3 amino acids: CASSSTGQSNQPQHF. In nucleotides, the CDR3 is TGCGCCAGCAGCTCGACTGGACAGAGCAATCAGCCCCAGCATTTT.

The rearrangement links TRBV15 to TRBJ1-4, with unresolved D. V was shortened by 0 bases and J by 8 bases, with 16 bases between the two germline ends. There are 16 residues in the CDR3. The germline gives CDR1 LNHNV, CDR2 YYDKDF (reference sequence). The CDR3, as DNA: TGTGCCACCAGCAGAGACCCACAGCCATCGCGGGAAAAACTGTTTTTT. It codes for CATSRDPQPSREKLFF.

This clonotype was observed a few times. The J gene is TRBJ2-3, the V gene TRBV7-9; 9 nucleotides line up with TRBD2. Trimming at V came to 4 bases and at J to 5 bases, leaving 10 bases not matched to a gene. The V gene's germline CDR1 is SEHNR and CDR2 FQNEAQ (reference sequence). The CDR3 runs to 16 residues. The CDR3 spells CASSYPTLAGQDTQYF. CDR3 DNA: TGTGCCAGCAGCTACCCCACGCTAGCGGGGCAAGATACGCAGTATTTT.

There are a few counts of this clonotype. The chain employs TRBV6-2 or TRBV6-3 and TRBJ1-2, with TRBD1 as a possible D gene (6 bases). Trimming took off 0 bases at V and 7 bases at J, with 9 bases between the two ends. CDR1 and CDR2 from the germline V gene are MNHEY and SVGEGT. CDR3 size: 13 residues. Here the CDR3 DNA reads TGTGCCAGCAGTTACTCCGGGACATCTGGCTACACCTTC. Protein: CASSYSGTSGYTF.

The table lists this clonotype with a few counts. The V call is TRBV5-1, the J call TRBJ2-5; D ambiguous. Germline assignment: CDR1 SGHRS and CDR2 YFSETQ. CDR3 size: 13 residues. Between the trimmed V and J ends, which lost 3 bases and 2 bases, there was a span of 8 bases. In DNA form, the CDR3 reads TGCGCCAGCAGCTCTCCCCCACAAGAGACCCAGTACTTC. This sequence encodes CASSSPPQETQYF.

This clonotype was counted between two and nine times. The CDR3, as DNA: TGCAGTGCTATCAGGGGGCCCACAGATACGCAGTATTTT. Its protein is CSAIRGPTDTQYF. The gene calls are TRBV20-1 and TRBJ2-3, with TRBD1 matching over 8 bases. V dropped 4 bases and J dropped 2; count of bases not matched to a gene: 2. Germline values: CDR1 DFQATT, CDR2 SNEGSKA (reference sequence). The CDR3 length is 13 residues.